The clone carrying this TCR beta chain was recorded a few times. Its target is unknown. These data are taken from a study of blood T cells in healthy people across ages. Alongside a J-beta primer mix, a sample-barcoded 5' primer served in a second PCR lasting about 7 to 11 cycles. Via MiXCR, TCRdb re-called the 5' RACE reads, giving one row per CDR3 protein. Seen here are 1.5 million to 2 million distinct CDR3 sequences, about 50% observed once, and the top ten hold less than 2.5%. Findings and caveats of the study: As naive T cell percentage varied, TCR beta diversity correlated strongly with it. Researchers said unsorted PBMCs prevented a conclusive naive versus antigen-experienced comparison.

All donors came from Russia, were Caucasian and healthy, and spanned ages roughly 6 to 95. The total RNA that was extracted per sample amounted to at least 6 micrograms. Germline V gene sequence: CDR1 SGHRS, CDR2 YFSETQ. V was pared by 0 bases and J by 11 bases, with 17 bases between. CDR3 length equals 14 residues. The sequencing input was blood. The chain joins TRBV5-1 to TRBJ2-5, with D possibly TRBD1 on 5 matching bases. The clonotype originates from a woman between 40 and 50 years old in good health. CDR3 loop: CASSLEGRGGEQYF. The CDR3 DNA sequence: TGCGCCAGCAGCTTGGAGGGAAGGGGCGGTGAGCAGTACTTC. Complete variable domain (other parts from reference TRBV5-1 and TRBJ2-5): KAGVTQTPRYLIKTRGQQVTLSCSPISGHRSVSWYQQTPGQGLQFLFEYFSETQRNKGNFPGRFSGRQFSNSRSEMNVSTLELGDSALYLCASSLEGRGGEQYFGPGTRLLVL.